This paragraph covers one T cell receptor beta chain sequence. Trimming cost V 3 bases and J 6 bases; bases outside gene matches: 7. This CDR3 has 16 amino acids. The germline CDR1 and CDR2 sequences are MDHEN and SYDVKM. This specimen belongs to a study of blood T cell repertoires in COVID-19. Libraries were prepared by immunoSEQ multiplex PCR; TCRdb keeps only in-frame clonotypes and omits some of them. The table lists hundreds of thousands of clones, 87% of them singletons. The TCR originated in a woman in her 30s who had recovered from COVID-19. Sample: PBMCs or T cells enriched from blood (not recorded which). This rearrangement joins TRBV28 to TRBJ1-6, with 8 bases that match TRBD1. The CDR3 bases are TGTGCCAGCAGTTTGGGCCAGGGGGCTTTTAATTCACCCCTCCACTTT. The encoded protein is CASSLGQGAFNSPLHF.